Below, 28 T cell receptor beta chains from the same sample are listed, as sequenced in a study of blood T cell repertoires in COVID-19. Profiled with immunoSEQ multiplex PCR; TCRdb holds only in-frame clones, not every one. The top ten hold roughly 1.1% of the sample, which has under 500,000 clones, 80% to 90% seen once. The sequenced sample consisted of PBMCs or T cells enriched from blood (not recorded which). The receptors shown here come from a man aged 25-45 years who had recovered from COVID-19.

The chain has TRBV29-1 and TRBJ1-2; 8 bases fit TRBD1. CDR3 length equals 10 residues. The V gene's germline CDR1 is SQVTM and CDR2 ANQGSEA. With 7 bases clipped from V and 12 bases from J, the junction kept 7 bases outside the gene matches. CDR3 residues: CSGGTGGNTF. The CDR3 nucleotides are TGCAGCGGGGGGACAGGAGGAAACACCTTC.

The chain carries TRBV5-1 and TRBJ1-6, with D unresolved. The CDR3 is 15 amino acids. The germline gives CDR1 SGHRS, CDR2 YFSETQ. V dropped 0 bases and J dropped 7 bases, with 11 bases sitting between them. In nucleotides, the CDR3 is TGCGCCAGCAGCTTGGCGGAGAATGTAAATTCACCCCTCCACTTT. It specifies CASSLAENVNSPLHF.

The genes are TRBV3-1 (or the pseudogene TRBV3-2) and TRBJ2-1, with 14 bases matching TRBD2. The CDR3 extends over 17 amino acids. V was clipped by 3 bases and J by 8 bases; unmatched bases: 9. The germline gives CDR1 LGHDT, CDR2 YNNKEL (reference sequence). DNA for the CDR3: TGTGCCAGCAGCCACTTGTCGGGACTAGCGGGAGAGGATGAGCAGTTCTTC. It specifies CASSHLSGLAGEDEQFF.

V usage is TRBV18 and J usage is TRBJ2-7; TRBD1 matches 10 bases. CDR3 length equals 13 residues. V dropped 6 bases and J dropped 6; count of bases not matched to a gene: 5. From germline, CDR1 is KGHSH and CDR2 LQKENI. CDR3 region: CASSPTGGSEQYF. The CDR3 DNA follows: TGTGCCAGCTCCCCGACAGGGGGCTCCGAGCAGTACTTC.

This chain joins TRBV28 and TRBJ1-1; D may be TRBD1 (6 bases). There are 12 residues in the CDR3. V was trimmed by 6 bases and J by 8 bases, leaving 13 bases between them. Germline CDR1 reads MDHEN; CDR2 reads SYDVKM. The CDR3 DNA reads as TGTGCCAGCAGGCCCCTTGGGGGCGAAGCTTTCTTT. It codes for CASRPLGGEAFF.

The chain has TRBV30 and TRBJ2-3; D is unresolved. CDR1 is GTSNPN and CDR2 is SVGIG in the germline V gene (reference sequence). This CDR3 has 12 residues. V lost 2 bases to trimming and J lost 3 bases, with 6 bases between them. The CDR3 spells CAWSPGTDTQYF. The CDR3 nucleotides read TGTGCCTGGAGTCCCGGGACAGATACGCAGTATTTT. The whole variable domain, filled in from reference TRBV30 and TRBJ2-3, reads SQTIHQWPATLVQPVGSPLSLECTVEGTSNPNLYWYRQAAGRGLQLLFYSVGIGQISSEVPQNLSASRPQDRQFILSSKKLLLSDSGFYLCAWSPGTDTQYFGPGTRLTVL.

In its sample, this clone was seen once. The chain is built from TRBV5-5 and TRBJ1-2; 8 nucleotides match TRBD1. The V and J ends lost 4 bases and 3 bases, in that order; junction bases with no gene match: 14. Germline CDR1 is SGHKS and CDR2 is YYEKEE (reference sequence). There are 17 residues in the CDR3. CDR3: CASSPGTGYLEYYGYTF. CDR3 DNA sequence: TGTGCCAGCAGCCCGGGGACAGGCTATCTCGAGTACTATGGCTACACCTTC.

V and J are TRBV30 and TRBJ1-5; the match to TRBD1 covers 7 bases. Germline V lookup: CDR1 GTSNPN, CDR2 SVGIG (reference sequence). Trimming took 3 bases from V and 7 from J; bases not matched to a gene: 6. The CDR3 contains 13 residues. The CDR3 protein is CAWRDRLGQPQHF. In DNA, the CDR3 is TGTGCCTGGAGGGACAGGTTAGGCCAGCCCCAGCATTTT.

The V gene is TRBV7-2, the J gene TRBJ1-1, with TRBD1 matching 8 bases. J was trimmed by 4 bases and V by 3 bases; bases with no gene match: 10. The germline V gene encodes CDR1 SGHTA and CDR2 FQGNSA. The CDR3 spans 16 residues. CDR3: CASSLAGGGWVTEAFF. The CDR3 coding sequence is TGTGCCAGCAGCTTGGCAGGGGGCGGTTGGGTCACTGAAGCTTTCTTT. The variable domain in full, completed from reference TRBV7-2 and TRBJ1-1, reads GAGVSQSPSNKVTEKGKDVELRCDPISGHTALYWYRQSLGQGLEFLIYFQGNSAPDKSGLPSDRFSAERTGGSVSTLTIQRTQQEDSAVYLCASSLAGGGWVTEAFFGQGTRLTVV.

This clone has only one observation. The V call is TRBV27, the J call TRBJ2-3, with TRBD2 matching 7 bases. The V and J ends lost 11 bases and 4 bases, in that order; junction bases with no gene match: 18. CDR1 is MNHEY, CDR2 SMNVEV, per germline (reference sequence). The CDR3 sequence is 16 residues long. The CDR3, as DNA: TGTGCCGGGGGGGTGTTGGCTGGGAAGAGGCCAGATACGCAGTATTTT. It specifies CAGGVLAGKRPDTQYF.

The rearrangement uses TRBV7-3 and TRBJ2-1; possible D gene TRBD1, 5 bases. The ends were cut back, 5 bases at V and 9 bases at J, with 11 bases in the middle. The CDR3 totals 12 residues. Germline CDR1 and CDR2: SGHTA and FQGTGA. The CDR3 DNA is TGTGCCAGCAGCCAGCAGGGTGCTGAGCAGTTCTTC. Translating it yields CASSQQGAEQFF.

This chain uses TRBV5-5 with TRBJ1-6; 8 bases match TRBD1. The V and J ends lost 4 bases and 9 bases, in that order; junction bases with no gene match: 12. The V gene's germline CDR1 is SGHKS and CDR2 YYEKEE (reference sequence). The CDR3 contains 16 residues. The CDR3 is CASSVYRGGEVSPLHF. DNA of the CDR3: TGTGCCAGCAGCGTCTACAGGGGGGGCGAGGTTTCACCCCTCCACTTT. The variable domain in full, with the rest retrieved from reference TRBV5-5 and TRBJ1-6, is DAGVTQSPTHLIKTRGQQVTLRCSPISGHKSVSWYQQVLGQGPQFIFQYYEKEERGRGNFPDRFSARQFPNYSSELNVNALLLGDSALYLCASSVYRGGEVSPLHFGNGTRLTVT.

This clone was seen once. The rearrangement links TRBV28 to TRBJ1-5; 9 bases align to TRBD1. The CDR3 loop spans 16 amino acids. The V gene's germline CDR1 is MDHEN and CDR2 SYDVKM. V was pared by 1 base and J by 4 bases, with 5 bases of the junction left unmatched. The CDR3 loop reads CASSLSRDRANQPQHF. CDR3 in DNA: TGTGCCAGCAGTTTATCCCGGGACAGGGCGAATCAGCCCCAGCATTTT.

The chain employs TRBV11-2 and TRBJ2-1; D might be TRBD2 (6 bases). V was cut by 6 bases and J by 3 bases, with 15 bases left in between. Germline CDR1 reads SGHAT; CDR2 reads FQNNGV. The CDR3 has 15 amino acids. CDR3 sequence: CASSYTGSLYNEQFF. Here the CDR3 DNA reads TGTGCCAGCAGTTACACCGGGAGCCTCTACAATGAGCAGTTCTTC.

The CDR3 loop reads CASGANNQETQYF. CDR3 nucleotides: TGTGCCTCGGGAGCGAATAACCAAGAGACCCAGTACTTC. This sequence joins TRBV6-5 and TRBJ2-5; TRBD2 might be the D (6 bases). Germline loops: CDR1 MNHEY, CDR2 SVGAGI. This CDR3 is 13 amino acids long. The germline V and J ends were trimmed by 11 bases and 0 bases, with 13 bases remaining between them.

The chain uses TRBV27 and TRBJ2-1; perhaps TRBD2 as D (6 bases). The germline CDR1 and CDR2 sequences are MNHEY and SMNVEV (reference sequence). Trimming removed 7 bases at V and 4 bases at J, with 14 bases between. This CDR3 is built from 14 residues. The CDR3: CASTPFSGYNEQFF. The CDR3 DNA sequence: TGTGCCAGCACCCCGTTTAGCGGATACAATGAGCAGTTCTTC.

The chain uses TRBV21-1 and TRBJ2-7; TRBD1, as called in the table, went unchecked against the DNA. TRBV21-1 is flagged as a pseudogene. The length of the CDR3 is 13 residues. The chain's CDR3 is CAKDRPSSYEQYF. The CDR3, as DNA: TGTGCCAAAGACAGGCCTAGCTCCTACGAGCAGTACTTC.

The CDR3 coding sequence is TGTGCCAGCAGCTTCAACCAAGGGACAGGGGGCGATACCAACTATGGCTACACCTTC. Encoded protein: CASSFNQGTGGDTNYGYTF. This rearrangement joins TRBV11-2 to TRBJ1-2, with 12 bases aligning to TRBD1. The V gene's germline CDR1 is SGHAT and CDR2 FQNNGV. V lost 3 bases, J lost 2 bases, and 13 bases stayed unmatched. The CDR3 covers 19 residues.

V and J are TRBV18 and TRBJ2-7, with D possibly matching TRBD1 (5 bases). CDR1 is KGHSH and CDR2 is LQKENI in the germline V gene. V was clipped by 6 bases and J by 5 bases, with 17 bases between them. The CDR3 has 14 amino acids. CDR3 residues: CASSRRAGSNEQYF. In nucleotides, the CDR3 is TGTGCCAGCTCTAGAAGGGCAGGGTCCAACGAGCAGTACTTC. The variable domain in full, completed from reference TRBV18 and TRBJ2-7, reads NAGVMQNPRHLVRRRGQEARLRCSPMKGHSHVYWYRQLPEEGLKFMVYLQKENIIDESGMPKERFSAEFPKEGPSILRIQQVVRGDSAAYFCASSRRAGSNEQYFGPGTRLTVT.

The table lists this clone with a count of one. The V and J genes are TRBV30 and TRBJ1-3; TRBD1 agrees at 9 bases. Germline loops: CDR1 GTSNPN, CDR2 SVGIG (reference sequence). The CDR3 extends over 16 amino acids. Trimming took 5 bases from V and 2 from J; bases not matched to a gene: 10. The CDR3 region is CAWESGTGLAGNTIYF. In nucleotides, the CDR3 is TGTGCCTGGGAATCCGGGACAGGGCTAGCTGGAAACACCATATATTTT.

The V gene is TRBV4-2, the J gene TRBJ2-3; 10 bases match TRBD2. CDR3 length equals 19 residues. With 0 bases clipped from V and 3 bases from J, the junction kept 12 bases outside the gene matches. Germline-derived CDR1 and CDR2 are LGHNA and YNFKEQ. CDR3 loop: CASSQDWSGRALSTDTQYF. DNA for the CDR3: TGTGCCAGCAGCCAAGATTGGAGCGGGAGGGCCCTCTCGACAGATACGCAGTATTTT.

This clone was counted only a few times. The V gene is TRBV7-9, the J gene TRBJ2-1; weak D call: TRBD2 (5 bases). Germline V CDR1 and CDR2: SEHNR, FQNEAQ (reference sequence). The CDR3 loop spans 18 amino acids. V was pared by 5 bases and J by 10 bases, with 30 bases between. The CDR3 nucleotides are TGTGCCAGCAGCCCAAGGACTCGGTTGAAAAATTACCAGGAGGAGCAGTTCTTC. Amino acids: CASSPRTRLKNYQEEQFF. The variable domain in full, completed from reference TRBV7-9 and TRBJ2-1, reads DTGVSQNPRHKITKRGQNVTFRCDPISEHNRLYWYRQTLGQGPEFLTYFQNEAQLEKSRLLSDRFSAERPKGSFSTLEIQRTEQGDSAMYLCASSPRTRLKNYQEEQFFGPGTRLTVL.

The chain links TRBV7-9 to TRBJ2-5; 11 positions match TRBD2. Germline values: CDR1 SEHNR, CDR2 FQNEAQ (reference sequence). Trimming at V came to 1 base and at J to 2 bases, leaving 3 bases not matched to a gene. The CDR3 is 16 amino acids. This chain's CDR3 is CASSLGLAGLQETQYF. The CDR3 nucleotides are TGTGCCAGCAGCTTAGGACTAGCGGGACTACAAGAGACCCAGTACTTC.

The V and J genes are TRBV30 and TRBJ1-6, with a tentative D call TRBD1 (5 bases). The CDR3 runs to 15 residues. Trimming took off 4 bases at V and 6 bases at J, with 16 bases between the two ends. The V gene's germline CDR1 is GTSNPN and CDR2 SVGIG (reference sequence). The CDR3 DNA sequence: TGTGCCTGGAAAAGATGGGGGGGAGGTAATTCACCCCTCCACTTT. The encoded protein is CAWKRWGGGNSPLHF.

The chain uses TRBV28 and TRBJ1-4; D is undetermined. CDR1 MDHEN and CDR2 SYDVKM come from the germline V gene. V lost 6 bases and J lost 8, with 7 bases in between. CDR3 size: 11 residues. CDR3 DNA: TGTGCCAGCAGGGCGGGGGAAAAACTGTTTTTT. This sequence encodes CASRAGEKLFF.

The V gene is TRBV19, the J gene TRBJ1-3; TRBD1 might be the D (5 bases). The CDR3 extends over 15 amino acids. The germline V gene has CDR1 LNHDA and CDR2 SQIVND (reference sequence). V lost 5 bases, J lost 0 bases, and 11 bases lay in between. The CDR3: CASSPDTSSGNTIYF. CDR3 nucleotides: TGTGCCAGTAGTCCGGACACGAGCTCTGGAAACACCATATATTTT.

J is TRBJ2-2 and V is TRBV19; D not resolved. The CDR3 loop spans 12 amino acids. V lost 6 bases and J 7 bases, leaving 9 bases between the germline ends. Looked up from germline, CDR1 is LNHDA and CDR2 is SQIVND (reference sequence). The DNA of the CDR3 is TGTGCCAGTAGGACATTTGGCGGGGAGCTGTTTTTT. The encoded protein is CASRTFGGELFF.

Here the CDR3 DNA reads TGTGCCAGCAGTTTAAGTGAGGACTATGGCTACACCTTC. Its translation is CASSLSEDYGYTF. The chain combines TRBV28 with TRBJ1-2; no definite D call. Trimming stripped 2 bases from V and 3 bases from J, with 7 bases between. CDR1 MDHEN and CDR2 SYDVKM come from the germline V gene. There are 13 residues in the CDR3.